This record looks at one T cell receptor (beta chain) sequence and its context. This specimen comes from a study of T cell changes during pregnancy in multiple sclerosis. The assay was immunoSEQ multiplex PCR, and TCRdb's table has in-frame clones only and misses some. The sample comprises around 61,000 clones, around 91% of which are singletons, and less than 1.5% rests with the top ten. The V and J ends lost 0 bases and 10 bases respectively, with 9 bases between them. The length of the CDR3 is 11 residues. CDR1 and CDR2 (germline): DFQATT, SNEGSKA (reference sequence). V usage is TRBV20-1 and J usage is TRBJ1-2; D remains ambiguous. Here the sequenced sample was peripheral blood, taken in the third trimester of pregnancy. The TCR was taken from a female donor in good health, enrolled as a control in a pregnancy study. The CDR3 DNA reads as TGCAGTGCTAGAGATTCCGTAGACTACACCTTC. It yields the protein CSARDSVDYTF.